The clone carrying this T cell receptor beta chain was counted a few times. These data belong to a study of blood T cell repertoires in COVID-19. Germline CDR1 reads MDHEN; CDR2 reads SYDVKM. This CDR3 region has 14 residues. The V end lost 2 bases, the J end lost 10 bases, and 17 bases lay between the germline ends. Study processing details: It was from reference gene primer amplification that nucleated cell counts were estimated. Data came from immunoSEQ multiplex PCR; TCRdb stores just in-frame clones and leaves some out. V, J and clone size were drawn from that table, and D and trimming were deduced from the DNA. Here the sample spans 200,000 to 300,000 clones, 84% being singletons.

The sequenced material came from peripheral blood. The V gene is TRBV28, the J gene TRBJ1-2; D perhaps matches TRBD1 (5 bases). The receptor's source is a middle-aged woman who had recovered from COVID-19. The CDR3 DNA reads as TGTGCCAGCAGTTTAGGGGCAGGGAGGGGAGACTACACCTTC. This encodes CASSLGAGRGDYTF.